Presented here are 3 T cell receptor beta chains from one specimen sequenced in a study of blood T cells in healthy people across ages. Then a second PCR, running about 6 to 12 cycles, was carried out with a sample-barcoded 5' primer and a J-beta primer mix. MiXCR, run by TCRdb on the 5' RACE reads, gives a single entry per CDR3 protein. The table shows 700,000 or so distinct CDR3 sequences, with about 20% occurring only once. Sequenced material: blood. The origin of the receptors is a man aged 70 or older in good health.

Many counts were recorded for this clonotype. The V gene is TRBV20-1, the J gene TRBJ2-5; 11 bases align to TRBD2. There are 15 residues in the CDR3. The V segment lost 3 bases and the J segment 1 base; nucleotides outside the gene matches: 4. Looked up from germline, CDR1 is DFQATT and CDR2 is SNEGSKA (reference sequence). Written as DNA, the CDR3 is TGCAGTGCTAGGAAACTAGCGGGAGCCCAAGAGACCCAGTACTTC. This sequence encodes CSARKLAGAQETQYF.

The chain employs TRBV3-1 and TRBJ1-2, with TRBD1 identical over 8 bases. Germline V gene data show CDR1 as LGHDT and CDR2 as YNNKEL (reference sequence). Losses at the gene ends were 6 bases for V and 6 bases for J; bases not matched to a gene: 6. The CDR3 totals 13 residues. The CDR3: CASRRRQGNGYTF. In nucleotides, the CDR3 is TGTGCCAGCAGACGCAGACAGGGGAATGGCTACACCTTC.

The chain combines TRBV6-5 with TRBJ1-4; D might be TRBD1 (5 bases). CDR3 size: 15 residues. The V end was cut by 6 bases, the J end by 5 bases, with 16 bases between. Germline values: CDR1 MNHEY, CDR2 SVGAGI. This chain's CDR3 is CASRDGGTANEKLFF. The DNA for the CDR3 is TGTGCCAGCAGAGACGGGGGGACCGCGAATGAAAAACTGTTTTTT.